The clone carrying this T cell receptor (beta chain) was counted ten times or more. The antigen is undetermined. Each TCR transcript was tagged with a 10-nucleotide random UMI during 5'RACE. MiXCR was run by TCRdb on the 5' RACE reads, yielding one entry per CDR3 protein. The table has around 46,000 distinct CDR3 sequences, 20% to 30% seen once. This CDR3 has 13 residues. Trimming removed 8 bases at V and 2 bases at J, with 10 bases between. Germline V gene sequence: CDR1 SGHTA, CDR2 FQGNSA. This sample was taken from a study of neurological immune-mediated disorders. Study-wide findings and caveats: Expanded clones shared no CDR3 amino acid sequences across subjects, suggesting private repertoires in all groups.

The chain has TRBV7-2 and TRBJ2-1, with D possibly TRBD2 on 5 matching bases. Sequencing was performed on PBMCs. The sequence was collected from a woman in her 70s in good health. CDR3 region: CASAFGAYNEQFF. DNA for the CDR3: TGTGCCAGCGCCTTCGGGGCCTACAATGAGCAGTTCTTC. Using reference TRBV7-2 and TRBJ2-1 for the parts outside the CDR3, the full variable domain is GAGVSQSPSNKVTEKGKDVELRCDPISGHTALYWYRQSLGQGLEFLIYFQGNSAPDKSGLPSDRFSAERTGGSVSTLTIQRTQQEDSAVYLCASAFGAYNEQFFGPGTRLTVL.